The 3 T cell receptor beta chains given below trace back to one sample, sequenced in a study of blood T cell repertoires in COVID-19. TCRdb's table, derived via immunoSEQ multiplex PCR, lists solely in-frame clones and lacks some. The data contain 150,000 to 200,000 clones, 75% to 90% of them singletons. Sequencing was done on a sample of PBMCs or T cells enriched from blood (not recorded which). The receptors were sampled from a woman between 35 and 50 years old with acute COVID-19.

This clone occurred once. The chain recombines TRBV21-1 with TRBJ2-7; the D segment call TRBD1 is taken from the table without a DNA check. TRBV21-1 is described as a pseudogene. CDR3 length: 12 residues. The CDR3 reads CASSLDRVEQYF. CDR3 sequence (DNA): TGTGCCAGCAGCCTGGACAGGGTCGAGCAGTACTTC.

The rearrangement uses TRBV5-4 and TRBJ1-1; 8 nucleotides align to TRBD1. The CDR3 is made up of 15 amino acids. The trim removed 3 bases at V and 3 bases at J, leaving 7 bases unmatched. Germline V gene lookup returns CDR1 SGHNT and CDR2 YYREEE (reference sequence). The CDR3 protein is CASSYQDRGDTEAFF. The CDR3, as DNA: TGTGCCAGCAGCTATCAAGACAGGGGCGACACTGAAGCTTTCTTT.

CDR3 protein: CASSLGGLYGYTF. The CDR3 DNA is TGTGCCAGCAGTTTGGGGGGGCTCTATGGCTACACCTTC. J is TRBJ1-2 and V is TRBV12-3 or TRBV12-4, with D maybe TRBD1 (6 bases). V was shortened by 3 bases and J by 4 bases, with 9 bases between the two germline ends. This CDR3 has 13 residues.